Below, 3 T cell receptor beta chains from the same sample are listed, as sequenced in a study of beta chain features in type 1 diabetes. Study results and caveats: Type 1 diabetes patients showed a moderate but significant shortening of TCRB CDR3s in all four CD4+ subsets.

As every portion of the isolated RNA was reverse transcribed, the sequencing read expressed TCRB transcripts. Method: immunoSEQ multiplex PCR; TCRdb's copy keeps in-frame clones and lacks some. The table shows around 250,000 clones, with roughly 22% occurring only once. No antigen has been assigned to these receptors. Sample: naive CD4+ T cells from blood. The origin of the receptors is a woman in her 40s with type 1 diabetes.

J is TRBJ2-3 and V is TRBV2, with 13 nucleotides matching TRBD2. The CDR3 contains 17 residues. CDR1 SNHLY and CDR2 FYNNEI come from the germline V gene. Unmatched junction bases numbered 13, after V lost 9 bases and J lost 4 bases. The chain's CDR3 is CARGRTSGRLLADTQYF. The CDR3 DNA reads TGTGCCAGGGGGCGGACTAGCGGGAGACTTTTGGCAGATACGCAGTATTTT.

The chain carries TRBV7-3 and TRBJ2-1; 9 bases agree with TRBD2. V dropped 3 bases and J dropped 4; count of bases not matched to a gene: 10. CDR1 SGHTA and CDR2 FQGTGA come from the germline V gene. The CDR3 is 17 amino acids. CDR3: CASSLTPTSGLYNEQFF. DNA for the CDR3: TGTGCCAGCAGCTTGACCCCGACTAGCGGACTGTACAATGAGCAGTTCTTC.

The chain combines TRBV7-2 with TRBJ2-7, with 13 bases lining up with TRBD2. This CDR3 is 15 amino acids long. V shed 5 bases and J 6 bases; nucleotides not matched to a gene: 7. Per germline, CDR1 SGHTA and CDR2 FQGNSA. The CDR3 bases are TGTGCCAGCAGCACCGGACTAGCGGGAGCACGCGAGCAGTACTTC. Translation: CASSTGLAGAREQYF.